Sequencing of this TCR beta chain was carried out in a study of regulatory T cells in long-lasting Graves disease. The CDR3 runs 17 residues. The J segment lost 2 bases and the V segment lost 4 bases, leaving 9 bases of the junction unmatched. Germline V gene sequence: CDR1 LNHDA, CDR2 SQIVND (reference sequence). To make TCR beta libraries, researchers used iRepertoire HTBI primers and Arm-PCR of CDR3 regions. MiXCR, applied by TCRdb to the multiplex PCR reads, yields one record per CDR3 protein. The data show some 400,000 distinct CDR3 sequences, more than 12% seen once. Indicated time point: newly diagnosed GD, antithyroid drugs for less than 3 months. From PBMCs, RNA was extracted and then used to make the TCR library. Another study also made use of these data, one on T cells in Graves' hyperthyroidism and ophthalmopathy. This second study notes: Classification by a 13 V-J model distinguished ophthalmopathy from stable hyperthyroidism.

The source was peripheral blood mononuclear cells (PBMCs), collected at new diagnosis, from a patient treated with antithyroid drugs. This TCR was sampled from a woman in her 30s with Graves disease. The V call is TRBV19, the J call TRBJ2-5, with 11 positions matching TRBD2. The CDR3 nucleotides are TGTGCCAGTAGTACTCAGCCGGGACTAGCGGCGCAAGAGACCCAGTACTTC. This translates into CASSTQPGLAAQETQYF. The full variable domain, its missing parts supplied by reference TRBV19 and TRBJ2-5, is DGGITQSPKYLFRKEGQNVTLSCEQNLNHDAMYWYRQDPGQGLRLIYYSQIVNDFQKGDIAEGYSVSREKKESFPLTVTSAQKNPTAFYLCASSTQPGLAAQETQYFGPGTRLLVL.